The clone carrying this TCR beta chain was counted only a few times. One entry per CDR3 protein results from TCRdb running MiXCR on the 5' RACE reads. This table has roughly 180,000 distinct CDR3 sequences, around 10% appearing once. This specimen comes from a study of T-cell memory formation after mild COVID-19. Trimming pared 0 bases from V and 8 bases from J, leaving 17 bases between. CDR1 is KGHSH, CDR2 LQKENI, per germline. The CDR3 has 16 residues. The chain employs TRBV18 and TRBJ2-1; possible D gene TRBD1, 6 bases. The source is a man aged 18 to 30 who had mild COVID-19 (a few samples of this study predate the infection). Cell type and time point are not known. The specimen sequenced was PBMCs or a T cell subset sorted from them (not recorded which). The CDR3 bases are TGTGCCAGCTCACCACCTTCCGGCATGAGGGGGTATGAGCAGTTCTTC. Residues: CASSPPSGMRGYEQFF.